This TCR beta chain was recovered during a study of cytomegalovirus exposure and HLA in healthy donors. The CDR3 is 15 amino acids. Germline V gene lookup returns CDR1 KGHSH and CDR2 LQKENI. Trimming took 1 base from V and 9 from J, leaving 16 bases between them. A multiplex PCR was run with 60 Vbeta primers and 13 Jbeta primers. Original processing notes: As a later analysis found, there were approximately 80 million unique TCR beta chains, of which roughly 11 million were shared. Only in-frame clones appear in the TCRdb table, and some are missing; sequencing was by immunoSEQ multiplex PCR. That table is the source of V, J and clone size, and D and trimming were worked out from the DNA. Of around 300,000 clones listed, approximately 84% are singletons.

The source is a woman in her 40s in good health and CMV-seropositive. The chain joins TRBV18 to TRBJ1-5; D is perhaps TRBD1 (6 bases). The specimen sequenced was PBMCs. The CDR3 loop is CASSPRDTPLGPQHF. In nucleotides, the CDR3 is TGTGCCAGCTCACCACGGGACACTCCCTTGGGGCCCCAGCATTTT.